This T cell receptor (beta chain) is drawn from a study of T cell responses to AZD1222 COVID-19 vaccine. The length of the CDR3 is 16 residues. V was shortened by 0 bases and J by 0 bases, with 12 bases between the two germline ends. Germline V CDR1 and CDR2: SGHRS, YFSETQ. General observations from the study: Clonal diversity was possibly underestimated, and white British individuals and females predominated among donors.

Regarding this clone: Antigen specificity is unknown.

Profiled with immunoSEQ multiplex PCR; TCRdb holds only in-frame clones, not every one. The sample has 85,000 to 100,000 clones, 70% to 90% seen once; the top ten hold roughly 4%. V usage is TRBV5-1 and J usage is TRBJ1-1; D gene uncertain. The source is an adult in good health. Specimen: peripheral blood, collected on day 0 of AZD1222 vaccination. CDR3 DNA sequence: TGCGCCAGCAGCTTGGAATGGGCAGAGCTGAACACTGAAGCTTTCTTT. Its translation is CASSLEWAELNTEAFF. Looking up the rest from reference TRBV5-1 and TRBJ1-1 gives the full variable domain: KAGVTQTPRYLIKTRGQQVTLSCSPISGHRSVSWYQQTPGQGLQFLFEYFSETQRNKGNFPGRFSGRQFSNSRSEMNVSTLELGDSALYLCASSLEWAELNTEAFFGQGTRLTVV.